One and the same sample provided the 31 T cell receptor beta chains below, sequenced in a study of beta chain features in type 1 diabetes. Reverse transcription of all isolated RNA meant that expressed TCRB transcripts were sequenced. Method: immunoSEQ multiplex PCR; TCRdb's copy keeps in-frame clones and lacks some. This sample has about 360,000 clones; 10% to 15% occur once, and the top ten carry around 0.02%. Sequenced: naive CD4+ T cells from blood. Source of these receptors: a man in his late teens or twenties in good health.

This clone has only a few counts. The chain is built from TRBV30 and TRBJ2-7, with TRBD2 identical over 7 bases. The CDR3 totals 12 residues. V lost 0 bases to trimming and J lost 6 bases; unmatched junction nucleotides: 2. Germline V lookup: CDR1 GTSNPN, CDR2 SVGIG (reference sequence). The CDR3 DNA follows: TGTGCCTGGAGTGTGGGGAGGGCCGAGCAGTACTTC. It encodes CAWSVGRAEQYF.

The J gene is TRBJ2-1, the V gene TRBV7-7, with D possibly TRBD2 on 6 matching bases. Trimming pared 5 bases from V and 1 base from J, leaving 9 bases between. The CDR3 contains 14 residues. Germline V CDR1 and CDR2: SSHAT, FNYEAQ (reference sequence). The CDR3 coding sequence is TGTGCCAGCAGCATGGGGGGTTCCTACAATGAGCAGTTCTTC. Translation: CASSMGGSYNEQFF. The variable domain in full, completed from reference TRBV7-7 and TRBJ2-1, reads GAGVSQSPRYKVTKRGQDVTLRCDPISSHATLYWYQQALGQGPEFLTYFNYEAQPDKSGLPSDRFSAERPEGSISTLTIQRTEQRDSAMYRCASSMGGSYNEQFFGPGTRLTVL.

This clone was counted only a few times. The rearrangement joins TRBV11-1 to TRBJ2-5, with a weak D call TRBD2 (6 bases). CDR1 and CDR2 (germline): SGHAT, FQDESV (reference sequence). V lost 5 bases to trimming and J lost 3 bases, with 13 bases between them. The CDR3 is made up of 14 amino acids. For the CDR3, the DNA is TGTGCCAGCAGCCCGACGGTAGCGGAAGAGACCCAGTACTTC. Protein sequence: CASSPTVAEETQYF.

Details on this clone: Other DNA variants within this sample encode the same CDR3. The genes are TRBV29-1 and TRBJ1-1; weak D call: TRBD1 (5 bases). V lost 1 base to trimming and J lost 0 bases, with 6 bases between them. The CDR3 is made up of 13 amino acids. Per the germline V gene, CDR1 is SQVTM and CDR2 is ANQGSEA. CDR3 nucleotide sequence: TGCAGCGTTGAAGGACAGCTGAACACTGAAGCTTTCTTT. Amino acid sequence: CSVEGQLNTEAFF.

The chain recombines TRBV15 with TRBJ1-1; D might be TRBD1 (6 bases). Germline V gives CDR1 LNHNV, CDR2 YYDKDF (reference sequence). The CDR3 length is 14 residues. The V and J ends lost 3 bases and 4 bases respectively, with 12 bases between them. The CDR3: CATSRERQVTEAFF. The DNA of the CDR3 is TGTGCCACCAGCAGGGAGAGACAGGTCACTGAAGCTTTCTTT. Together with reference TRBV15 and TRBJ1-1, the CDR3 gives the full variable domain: DAMVIQNPRYQVTQFGKPVTLSCSQTLNHNVMYWYQQKSSQAPKLLFHYYDKDFNNEADTPDNFQSRRPNTSFCFLDIRSPGLGDTAMYLCATSRERQVTEAFFGQGTRLTVV.

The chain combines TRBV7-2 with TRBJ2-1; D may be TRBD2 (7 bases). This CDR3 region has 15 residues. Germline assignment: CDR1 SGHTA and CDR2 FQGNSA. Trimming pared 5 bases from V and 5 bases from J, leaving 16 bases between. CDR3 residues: CASSGGAGSHNEQFF. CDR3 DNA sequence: TGTGCCAGCAGCGGGGGGGCGGGTAGCCACAATGAGCAGTTCTTC. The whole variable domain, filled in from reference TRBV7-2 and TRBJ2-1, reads GAGVSQSPSNKVTEKGKDVELRCDPISGHTALYWYRQSLGQGLEFLIYFQGNSAPDKSGLPSDRFSAERTGGSVSTLTIQRTQQEDSAVYLCASSGGAGSHNEQFFGPGTRLTVL.

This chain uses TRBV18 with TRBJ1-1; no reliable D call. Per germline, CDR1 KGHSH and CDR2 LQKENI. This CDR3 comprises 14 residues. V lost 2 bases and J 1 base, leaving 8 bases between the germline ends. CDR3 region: CASSPGSWNTEAFF. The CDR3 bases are TGTGCCAGCTCACCAGGCTCCTGGAACACTGAAGCTTTCTTT.

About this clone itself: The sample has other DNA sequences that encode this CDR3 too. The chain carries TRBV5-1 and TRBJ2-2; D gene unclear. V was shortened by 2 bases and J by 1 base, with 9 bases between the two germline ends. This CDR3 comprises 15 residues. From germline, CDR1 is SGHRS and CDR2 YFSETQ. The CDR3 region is CASSLGGQNTGELFF. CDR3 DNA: TGCGCCAGCAGCTTAGGTGGGCAGAACACCGGGGAGCTGTTTTTT.

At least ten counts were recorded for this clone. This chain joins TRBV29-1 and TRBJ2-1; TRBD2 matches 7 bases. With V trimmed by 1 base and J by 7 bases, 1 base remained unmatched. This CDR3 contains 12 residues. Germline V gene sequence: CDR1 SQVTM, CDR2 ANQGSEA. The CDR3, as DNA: TGCAGCGTTGAAGGCGGGAGTAATGAGCAGTTCTTC. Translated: CSVEGGSNEQFF.

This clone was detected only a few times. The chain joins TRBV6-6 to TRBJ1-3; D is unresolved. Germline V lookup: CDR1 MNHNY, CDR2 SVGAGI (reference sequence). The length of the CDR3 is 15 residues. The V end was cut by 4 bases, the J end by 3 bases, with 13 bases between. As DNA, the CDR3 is TGTGCCAGCAGTTCACGAGGGTATGATGGAAACACCATATATTTT. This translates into CASSSRGYDGNTIYF.

CDR3: CSVNSGTGEAFF. The CDR3 region has the DNA TGCAGCGTCAACTCGGGGACAGGAGAAGCTTTCTTT. J is TRBJ1-1 and V is TRBV29-1, with 8 bases aligning to TRBD1. Germline CDR1 and CDR2: SQVTM and ANQGSEA. The V and J ends lost 6 bases and 8 bases, in that order; junction bases with no gene match: 8. This CDR3 spans 12 amino acids.

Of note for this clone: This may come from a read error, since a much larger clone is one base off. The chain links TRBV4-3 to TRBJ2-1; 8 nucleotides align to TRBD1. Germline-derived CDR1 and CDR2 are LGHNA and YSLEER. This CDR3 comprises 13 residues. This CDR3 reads CASRQGQGNEQFF. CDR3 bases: TGCGCCAGCCGCCAAGGACAGGGCAATGAGCAGTTCTTC.

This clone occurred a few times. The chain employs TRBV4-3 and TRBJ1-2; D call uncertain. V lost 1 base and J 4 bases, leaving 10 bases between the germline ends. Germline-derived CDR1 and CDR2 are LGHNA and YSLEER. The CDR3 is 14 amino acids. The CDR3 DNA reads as TGCGCCAGCAGCCAAGGAGGTGCAATCTATGGCTACACCTTC. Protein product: CASSQGGAIYGYTF.

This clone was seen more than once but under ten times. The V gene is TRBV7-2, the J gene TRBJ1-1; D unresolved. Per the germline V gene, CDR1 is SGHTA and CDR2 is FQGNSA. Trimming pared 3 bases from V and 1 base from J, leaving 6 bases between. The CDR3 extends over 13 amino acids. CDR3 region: CASSFSENTEAFF. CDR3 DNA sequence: TGTGCCAGCAGCTTTAGTGAGAACACTGAAGCTTTCTTT.

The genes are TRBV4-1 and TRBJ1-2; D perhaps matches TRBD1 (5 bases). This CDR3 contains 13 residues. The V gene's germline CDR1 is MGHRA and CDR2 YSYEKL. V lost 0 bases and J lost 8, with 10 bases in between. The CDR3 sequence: CASSQDDSPGYTF. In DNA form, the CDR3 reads TGCGCCAGCAGCCAAGATGACAGTCCCGGCTACACCTTC.

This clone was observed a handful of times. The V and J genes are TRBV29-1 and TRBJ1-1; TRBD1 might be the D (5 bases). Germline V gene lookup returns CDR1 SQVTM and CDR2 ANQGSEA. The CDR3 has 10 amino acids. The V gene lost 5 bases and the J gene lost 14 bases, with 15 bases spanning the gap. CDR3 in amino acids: CSVNMGGRFF. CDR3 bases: TGCAGCGTTAACATGGGGGGACGATTCTTT.

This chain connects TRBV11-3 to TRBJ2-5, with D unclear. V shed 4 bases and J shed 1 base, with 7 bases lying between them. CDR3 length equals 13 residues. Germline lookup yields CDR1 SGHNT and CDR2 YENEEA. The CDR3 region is CASSSPGQETQYF. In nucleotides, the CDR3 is TGTGCCAGCAGCTCGCCAGGCCAAGAGACCCAGTACTTC.

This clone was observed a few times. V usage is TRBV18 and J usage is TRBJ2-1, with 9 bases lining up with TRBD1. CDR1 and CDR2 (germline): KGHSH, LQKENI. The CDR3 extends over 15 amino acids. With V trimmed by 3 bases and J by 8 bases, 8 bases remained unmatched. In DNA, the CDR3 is TGTGCCAGCTCACCTATGGGACAGGGTATCTATGAGCAGTTCTTC. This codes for CASSPMGQGIYEQFF. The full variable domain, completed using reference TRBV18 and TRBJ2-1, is NAGVMQNPRHLVRRRGQEARLRCSPMKGHSHVYWYRQLPEEGLKFMVYLQKENIIDESGMPKERFSAEFPKEGPSILRIQQVVRGDSAAYFCASSPMGQGIYEQFFGPGTRLTVL.

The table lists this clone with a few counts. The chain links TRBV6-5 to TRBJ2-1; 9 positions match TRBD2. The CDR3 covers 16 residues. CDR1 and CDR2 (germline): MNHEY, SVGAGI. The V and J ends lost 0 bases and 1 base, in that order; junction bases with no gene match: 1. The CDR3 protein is CASSYSSGSSYNEQFF. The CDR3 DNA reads TGTGCCAGCAGTTACTCTAGCGGGAGTTCCTACAATGAGCAGTTCTTC.

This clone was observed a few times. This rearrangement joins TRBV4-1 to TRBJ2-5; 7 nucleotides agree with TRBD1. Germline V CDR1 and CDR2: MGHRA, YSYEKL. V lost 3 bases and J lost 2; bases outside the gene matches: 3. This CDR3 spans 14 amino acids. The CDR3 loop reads CASSHPGQQETQYF. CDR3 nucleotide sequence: TGCGCCAGCAGCCATCCGGGACAGCAAGAGACCCAGTACTTC.

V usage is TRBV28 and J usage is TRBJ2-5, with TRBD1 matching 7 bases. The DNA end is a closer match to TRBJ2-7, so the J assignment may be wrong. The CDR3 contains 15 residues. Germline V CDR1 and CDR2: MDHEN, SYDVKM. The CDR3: CASSLGGPASYEQYF. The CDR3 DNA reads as TGTGCCAGCAGTCTAGGGGGCCCCGCGTCCTACGAGCAGTACTTC.

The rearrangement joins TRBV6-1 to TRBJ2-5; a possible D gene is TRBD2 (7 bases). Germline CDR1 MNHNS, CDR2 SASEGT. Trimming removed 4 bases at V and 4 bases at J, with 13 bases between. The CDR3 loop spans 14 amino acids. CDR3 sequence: CASSVGRGGETQYF. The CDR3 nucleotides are TGTGCCAGCAGTGTCGGTAGGGGGGGAGAGACCCAGTACTTC.

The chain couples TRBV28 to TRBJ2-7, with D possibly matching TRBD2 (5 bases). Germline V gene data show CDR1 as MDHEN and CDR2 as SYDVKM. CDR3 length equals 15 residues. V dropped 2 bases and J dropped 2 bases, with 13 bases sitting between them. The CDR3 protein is CASSLRRILTYEQYF. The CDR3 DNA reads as TGTGCCAGCAGTTTACGGAGGATACTAACCTACGAGCAGTACTTC.

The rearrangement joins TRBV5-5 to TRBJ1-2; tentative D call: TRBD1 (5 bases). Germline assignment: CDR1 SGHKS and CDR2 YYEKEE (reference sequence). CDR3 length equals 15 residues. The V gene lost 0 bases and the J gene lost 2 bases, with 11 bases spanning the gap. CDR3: CASSLAGHGNYGYTF. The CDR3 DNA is TGTGCCAGCAGCTTGGCAGGGCACGGAAACTATGGCTACACCTTC. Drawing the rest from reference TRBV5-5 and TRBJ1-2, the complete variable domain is DAGVTQSPTHLIKTRGQQVTLRCSPISGHKSVSWYQQVLGQGPQFIFQYYEKEERGRGNFPDRFSARQFPNYSSELNVNALLLGDSALYLCASSLAGHGNYGYTFGSGTRLTVV.

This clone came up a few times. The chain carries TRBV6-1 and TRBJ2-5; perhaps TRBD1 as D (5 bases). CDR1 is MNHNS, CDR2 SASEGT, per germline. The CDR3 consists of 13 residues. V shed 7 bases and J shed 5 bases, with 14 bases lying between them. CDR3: CASTPGFVETQYF. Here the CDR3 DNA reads TGTGCCAGCACACCAGGGTTCGTTGAGACCCAGTACTTC.

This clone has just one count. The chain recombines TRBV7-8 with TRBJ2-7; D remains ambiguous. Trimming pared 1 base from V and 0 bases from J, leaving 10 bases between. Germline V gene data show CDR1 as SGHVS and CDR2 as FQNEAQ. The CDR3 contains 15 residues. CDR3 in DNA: TGTGCCAGCAGCTTAGACCTCCACAGCTCCTACGAGCAGTACTTC. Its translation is CASSLDLHSSYEQYF.

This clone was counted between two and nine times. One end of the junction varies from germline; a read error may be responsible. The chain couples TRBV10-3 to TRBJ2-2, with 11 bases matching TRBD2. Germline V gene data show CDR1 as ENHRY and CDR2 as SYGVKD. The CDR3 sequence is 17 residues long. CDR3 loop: CAISDRGAYLAGGPAHF. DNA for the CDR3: TGTGCCATCAGTGACCGGGGCGCGTACCTAGCGGGGGGTCCGGCCCATTTT.

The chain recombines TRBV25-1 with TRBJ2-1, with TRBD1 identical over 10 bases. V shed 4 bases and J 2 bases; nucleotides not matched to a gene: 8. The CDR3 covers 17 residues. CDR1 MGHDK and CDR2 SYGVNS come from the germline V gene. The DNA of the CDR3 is TGTGCCAGCAGTGGAATCCGGGGACAGGGGCCCTACAATGAGCAGTTCTTC. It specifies CASSGIRGQGPYNEQFF.

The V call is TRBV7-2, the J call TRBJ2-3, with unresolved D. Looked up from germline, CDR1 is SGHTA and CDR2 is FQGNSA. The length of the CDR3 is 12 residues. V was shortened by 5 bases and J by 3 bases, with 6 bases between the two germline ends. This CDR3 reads CASSQTTDTQYF. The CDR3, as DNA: TGTGCCAGCAGCCAAACTACAGATACGCAGTATTTT.

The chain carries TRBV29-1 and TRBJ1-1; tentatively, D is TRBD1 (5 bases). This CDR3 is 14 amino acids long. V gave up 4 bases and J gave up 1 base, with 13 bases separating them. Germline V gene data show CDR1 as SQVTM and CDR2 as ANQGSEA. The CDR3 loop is CSVVRGLENTEAFF. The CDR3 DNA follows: TGCAGCGTTGTCCGGGGGTTGGAGAACACTGAAGCTTTCTTT.

Here the CDR3 DNA reads TGTGCCTGGAAAGGACAGGGGGATTCTGAAGCTTTCTTT. Translation gives CAWKGQGDSEAFF. This chain joins TRBV30 and TRBJ1-1, with 10 bases matching TRBD1. CDR3 length equals 13 residues. After removal of 4 bases from V and 6 bases from J, the junction contained 5 bases not matched to a gene. Germline values: CDR1 GTSNPN, CDR2 SVGIG (reference sequence).